Below, 11 T cell receptor beta chains from the same sample are listed, as sequenced in a study of cytotoxic CD8 clonotypes in ibrutinib-treated CLL. Here immunoSEQ multiplex PCR was the method, and the copy in TCRdb shows in-frame clones only, minus some. The sample has about 29,000 clones, 85% seen once. Material: PBMCs, obtained after 24 months of ibrutinib treatment. The receptor source for this set is a human donor with chronic lymphocytic leukemia.

The gene calls are TRBV5-1 and TRBJ1-1; D remains unclear. Trimming shortened V by 2 bases and J by 5 bases, and 13 bases separated the two germline ends. The germline CDR1 and CDR2 sequences are SGHRS and YFSETQ. This CDR3 has 14 residues. This CDR3 is CASSFVTSGTEAFF. The CDR3 DNA sequence: TGCGCCAGCAGCTTCGTCACCTCCGGGACTGAAGCTTTCTTT.

The chain carries TRBV11-3 and TRBJ1-1; D is possibly TRBD1 (5 bases). CDR1 SGHNT and CDR2 YENEEA come from the germline V gene. The ends were cut back, 3 bases at V and 4 bases at J, with 15 bases in the middle. The CDR3 has 15 amino acids. The chain's CDR3 is CASSFGAGTFTEAFF. CDR3 nucleotides: TGTGCCAGCAGCTTTGGGGCAGGGACGTTCACTGAAGCTTTCTTT. Drawing the rest from reference TRBV11-3 and TRBJ1-1, the complete variable domain is EAGVVQSPRYKIIEKKQPVAFWCNPISGHNTLYWYLQNLGQGPELLIRYENEEAVDDSQLPKDRFSAERLKGVDSTLKIQPAELGDSAVYLCASSFGAGTFTEAFFGQGTRLTVV.

V is TRBV12-5 and J is TRBJ1-2; TRBD1 agrees at 9 bases. The CDR3 consists of 14 residues. CDR1 is LGHNT, CDR2 FRNRAP, per germline. Trimming at V came to 0 bases and at J to 8 bases, leaving 4 bases not matched to a gene. The CDR3 DNA is TGTGCTAGTGGTTTGGTCGGGACAGGGCGAGGCTACACCTTC. Its translation is CASGLVGTGRGYTF.

The chain employs TRBV4-1 and TRBJ2-7; D might be TRBD1 (6 bases). Germline V gives CDR1 MGHRA, CDR2 YSYEKL. Trimming removed 3 bases from V and 2 bases from J, with 11 bases in between. The CDR3 is 14 amino acids. This CDR3 is CASSQRTDPYEQYF. As DNA, the CDR3 is TGCGCCAGCAGCCAGAGGACAGACCCCTACGAGCAGTACTTC.

The J gene is TRBJ2-1, the V gene TRBV4-2; 10 positions agree with TRBD2. Germline CDR1 LGHNA, CDR2 YNFKEQ. The CDR3 length is 18 residues. V gave up 0 bases and J gave up 5 bases; unmatched junction bases: 10. The CDR3 reads CASSQDSLSGGADNEQFF. DNA for the CDR3: TGTGCCAGCAGCCAAGATTCATTGAGCGGGGGGGCGGACAATGAGCAGTTCTTC.

This rearrangement joins TRBV27 to TRBJ1-2; 8 nucleotides align to TRBD1. This CDR3 region has 16 residues. Trimming at V came to 3 bases and at J to 4 bases, leaving 10 bases not matched to a gene. In germline, CDR1 is MNHEY, CDR2 SMNVEV (reference sequence). The CDR3, as DNA: TGTGCCAGCAGTTTCATAGGACAGGGACTTGTCTATGGCTACACCTTC. Translation gives CASSFIGQGLVYGYTF.

The chain links TRBV7-2 to TRBJ1-2; 9 nucleotides line up with TRBD1. With V trimmed by 3 bases and J by 5 bases, 4 bases remained unmatched. Germline CDR1 is SGHTA and CDR2 is FQGNSA. The CDR3 runs to 14 residues. The CDR3 DNA reads TGTGCCAGCAGCTTTCAAGGGACAGGGTATGGCTACACCTTC. Its protein product is CASSFQGTGYGYTF.

This chain uses TRBV10-3 with TRBJ1-3; D may be TRBD1 (5 bases). Trimming pared 11 bases from V and 0 bases from J, leaving 11 bases between. CDR3 length: 13 amino acids. Germline loops: CDR1 ENHRY, CDR2 SYGVKD. For the CDR3, the DNA is TGTGCCTCACAGGAGATCTCTGGAAACACCATATATTTT. Amino acids: CASQEISGNTIYF.

This chain joins TRBV19 and TRBJ1-1; TRBD1 might be the D (6 bases). Germline V gene sequence: CDR1 LNHDA, CDR2 SQIVND (reference sequence). The germline V and J ends were trimmed by 0 bases and 4 bases, with 21 bases remaining between them. The CDR3 covers 18 residues. In DNA form, the CDR3 reads TGTGCCAGTAGTATAGATTATGGGGGCGCGGGTGGGGGCACTGAAGCTTTCTTT. It specifies CASSIDYGGAGGGTEAFF.

CDR3 coding DNA: TGTGCCAGCAGCCAGTCAGGGGTCGGTTCCCCCCTCTATGGCTACACCTTC. Protein sequence: CASSQSGVGSPLYGYTF. The chain recombines TRBV4-2 with TRBJ1-2, with D possibly TRBD1 on 6 matching bases. Per the germline V gene, CDR1 is LGHNA and CDR2 is YNFKEQ. The V end lost 3 bases, the J end lost 4 bases, and 21 bases lay between the germline ends. The CDR3 length is 17 residues.

This chain links TRBV4-1 with TRBJ2-5, with 8 nucleotides matching TRBD1. V shed 3 bases and J 6 bases; nucleotides not matched to a gene: 18. The germline V gene has CDR1 MGHRA and CDR2 YSYEKL. This CDR3 is built from 18 residues. This chain's CDR3 is CASSHQERHRTGQQTQYF. CDR3 bases: TGCGCCAGCAGCCACCAAGAGAGACACCGGACAGGGCAACAGACCCAGTACTTC.